One and the same sample provided the 7 T cell receptor beta chains below, sequenced in a study of CD8 T cells in Susac syndrome. Reverse transcription used about 0.45 to 1 ug RNA and random hexamers. MiXCR, run by TCRdb on the immunoSEQ multiplex PCR reads, gives a single entry per CDR3 protein. In the table there are roughly 80,000 distinct CDR3 sequences, approximately 94% of which are singletons. Sequences were obtained from CD8+ T cells from PBMCs. Receptor source: a human donor with Susac syndrome.

The V gene is TRBV27, the J gene TRBJ2-1; TRBD1 matches at 9 bases. The CDR3 sequence is 15 residues long. CDR1 is MNHEY and CDR2 is SMNVEV in the germline V gene (reference sequence). V lost 4 bases to trimming and J lost 7 bases; unmatched junction nucleotides: 8. DNA of the CDR3: TGTGCCAGCAGTTCCACGGGACAGGGTGAAAATGAGCAGTTCTTC. Protein product: CASSSTGQGENEQFF.

The chain combines TRBV18 with TRBJ1-5, with a weak D call TRBD1 (6 bases). Germline loops: CDR1 KGHSH, CDR2 LQKENI. CDR3 length equals 15 residues. Trimming cost V 5 bases and J 0 bases, with 11 bases left between them. The DNA for the CDR3 is TGTGCCAGCTCAACCCGGACAGTTAGCAATCAGCCCCAGCATTTT. Amino acids: CASSTRTVSNQPQHF.

The rearrangement uses TRBV29-1 and TRBJ2-3, with D possibly matching TRBD1 (5 bases). The CDR3 runs to 13 residues. In germline, CDR1 is SQVTM, CDR2 ANQGSEA. Trimming stripped 3 bases from V and 1 base from J, with 8 bases between. CDR3 in amino acids: CSVDSRGTDTQYF. CDR3 coding DNA: TGCAGCGTTGATTCCAGGGGCACAGATACGCAGTATTTT.

J is TRBJ2-7 and V is TRBV15, with 7 positions matching TRBD1. Germline CDR1 and CDR2: LNHNV and YYDKDF (reference sequence). The CDR3 extends over 12 amino acids. The V and J ends lost 6 bases and 6 bases, in that order; junction bases with no gene match: 5. The CDR3 loop reads CATREAGGEQYF. CDR3 sequence (DNA): TGTGCCACCAGAGAAGCAGGGGGCGAGCAGTACTTC.

The chain employs TRBV2 and TRBJ1-1, with D tentatively TRBD1 (5 bases). The V end was cut by 7 bases, the J end by 5 bases, with 8 bases between. The CDR3 covers 11 residues. The germline gives CDR1 SNHLY, CDR2 FYNNEI. The CDR3: CASKGSTEAFF. The CDR3 bases are TGTGCCAGCAAGGGGAGTACTGAAGCTTTCTTT.

The chain combines TRBV5-1 with TRBJ2-3; TRBD2 matches at 8 bases. The V segment lost 3 bases and the J segment 1 base; nucleotides outside the gene matches: 16. The CDR3 loop spans 19 amino acids. Germline V CDR1 and CDR2: SGHRS, YFSETQ. The CDR3 bases are TGCGCCAGCAGCTCTCCCGCGGGGGGCCTGAACTCCCGCACAGATACGCAGTATTTT. Encoded protein: CASSSPAGGLNSRTDTQYF.

The V gene is TRBV6-5, the J gene TRBJ1-4; TRBD1 matches at 8 bases. Germline V gene lookup returns CDR1 MNHEY and CDR2 SVGAGI. Trimming removed 1 base from V and 5 bases from J; junction bases left unmatched: 3. This CDR3 has 15 amino acids. The CDR3 DNA sequence: TGTGCCAGCAGTTACTTGGGACAGGACAATGAAAAACTGTTTTTT. Protein product: CASSYLGQDNEKLFF.